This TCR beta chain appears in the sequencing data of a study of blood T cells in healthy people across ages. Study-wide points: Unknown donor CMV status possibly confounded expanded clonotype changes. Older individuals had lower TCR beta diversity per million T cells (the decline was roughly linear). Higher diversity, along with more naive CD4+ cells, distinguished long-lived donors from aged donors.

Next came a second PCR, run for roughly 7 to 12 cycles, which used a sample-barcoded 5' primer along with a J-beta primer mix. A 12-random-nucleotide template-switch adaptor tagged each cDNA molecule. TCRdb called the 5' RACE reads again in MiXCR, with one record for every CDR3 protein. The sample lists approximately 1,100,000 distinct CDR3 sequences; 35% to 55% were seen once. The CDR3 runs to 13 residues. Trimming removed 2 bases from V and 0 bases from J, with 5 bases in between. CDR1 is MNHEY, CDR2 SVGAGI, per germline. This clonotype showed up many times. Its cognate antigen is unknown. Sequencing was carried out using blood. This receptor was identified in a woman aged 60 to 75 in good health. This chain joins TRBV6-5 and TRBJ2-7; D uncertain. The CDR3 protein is CASSYGDSYEQYF. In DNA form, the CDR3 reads TGTGCCAGCAGTTACGGGGACTCCTACGAGCAGTACTTC.